This T cell receptor (beta chain) is drawn from a study of OX40 agonist ivuxolimab in advanced cancers. General observations from the study: CD8+ T cells were the subset that, on average, had more expanded clones than CD4+.

With regard to this clone: Antigen unknown.

TCRdb's table, derived via immunoSEQ multiplex PCR, lists solely in-frame clones and lacks some. The profile covers about 50,000 clones, with about 81% appearing a single time and about 7.7% taken by the ten largest. Trimming removed 4 bases from V and 5 bases from J; junction bases left unmatched: 11. In germline, CDR1 is SGHKS, CDR2 YYEKEE (reference sequence). The CDR3 is 16 residues long. The rearrangement joins TRBV5-5 to TRBJ1-1, with 10 nucleotides matching TRBD1. The source was CD4+ or CD8+ T cells sorted from blood, collected in a trial of the OX40 agonist ivuxolimab. This clonotype was obtained from an adult with an advanced solid tumor such as melanoma, head and neck, liver or kidney cancer. The DNA for the CDR3 is TGTGCCAGCAGCATAGCGGGACAGGGGTTGTTTACTGAAGCTTTCTTT. Its translation: CASSIAGQGLFTEAFF. The complete variable domain, with remaining parts taken from reference TRBV5-5 and TRBJ1-1, reads DAGVTQSPTHLIKTRGQQVTLRCSPISGHKSVSWYQQVLGQGPQFIFQYYEKEERGRGNFPDRFSARQFPNYSSELNVNALLLGDSALYLCASSIAGQGLFTEAFFGQGTRLTVV.